A single sample is the source of the 12 T cell receptor beta chains below, sequenced in a study of OX40 agonist ivuxolimab in advanced cancers. Libraries were prepared by immunoSEQ multiplex PCR; TCRdb keeps only in-frame clonotypes and omits some of them. The profile shows 70,000 or so clones, roughly 89% of them singletons. The sample was CD4+ or CD8+ T cells sorted from blood, taken in a trial of the OX40 agonist ivuxolimab. Source of these receptors: an adult with an advanced solid tumor such as melanoma, head and neck, liver or kidney cancer.

This chain joins TRBV27 and TRBJ2-7; D is ambiguous. The CDR3 is 13 residues long. The V end lost 3 bases, the J end lost 0 bases, and 6 bases lay between the germline ends. CDR1 and CDR2 (germline): MNHEY, SMNVEV (reference sequence). Here the CDR3 DNA reads TGTGCCAGCAGTTTTCACAACTCCTACGAGCAGTACTTC. Amino acids: CASSFHNSYEQYF.

This clone has just one count. The V gene is TRBV29-1, the J gene TRBJ1-1; the match to TRBD1 covers 9 bases. Germline V lookup: CDR1 SQVTM, CDR2 ANQGSEA. The CDR3 spans 14 residues. Trimming removed 5 bases from V and 7 bases from J; junction bases left unmatched: 11. CDR3 sequence reads: CSVYRDRASNEAFF. The CDR3 nucleotides are TGCAGCGTTTACAGGGACAGGGCCAGCAATGAAGCTTTCTTT.

The chain has TRBV28 and TRBJ1-2, with unresolved D. With 6 bases removed from V and 4 bases from J, the gap between germline ends came to 15 bases. From germline, CDR1 is MDHEN and CDR2 SYDVKM. CDR3 length equals 14 residues. The CDR3 DNA reads TGTGCCAGCAGCAACTCGGGCACATCCTATGGCTACACCTTC. It is translated as CASSNSGTSYGYTF.

J is TRBJ2-2 and V is TRBV5-1; D remains unclear. Germline V lookup: CDR1 SGHRS, CDR2 YFSETQ. The V gene lost 0 bases and the J gene lost 6 bases, with 9 bases spanning the gap. The CDR3 is 14 amino acids. CDR3 coding DNA: TGCGCCAGCAGCTTGGTTCAGTTATCCGGGGAGCTGTTTTTT. It is translated as CASSLVQLSGELFF.

This chain links TRBV6-5 with TRBJ1-1, with 7 bases fitting TRBD1. V was clipped by 0 bases and J by 10 bases; unmatched bases: 5. The CDR3 extends over 13 amino acids. From germline, CDR1 is MNHEY and CDR2 SVGAGI. In DNA form, the CDR3 reads TGTGCCAGCAGTTACTCAAGACAGGGCACAGCTTTCTTT. This codes for CASSYSRQGTAFF.

The rearrangement uses TRBV7-9 and TRBJ1-3; D remains ambiguous. Between the trimmed V and J ends, which lost 3 bases and 0 bases, there was a span of 9 bases. This CDR3 comprises 15 residues. Per the germline V gene, CDR1 is SEHNR and CDR2 is FQNEAQ (reference sequence). The CDR3 is CASSFGQNSGNTIYF. In DNA, the CDR3 is TGTGCCAGCAGCTTCGGGCAGAACTCTGGAAACACCATATATTTT.

The chain links TRBV9 to TRBJ2-7; D is possibly TRBD2 (5 bases). V was shortened by 3 bases and J by 1 base, with 11 bases between the two germline ends. Germline CDR1 reads SGDLS; CDR2 reads YYNGEE. The CDR3 length is 14 residues. CDR3 amino acids: CASSATTLSYEQYF. The CDR3 DNA sequence: TGTGCCAGCAGCGCGACTACCTTATCCTACGAGCAGTACTTC.

This sequence joins TRBV19 and TRBJ2-7, with 7 bases fitting TRBD2. With 1 base clipped from V and 2 bases from J, the junction kept 11 bases outside the gene matches. This CDR3 region has 17 residues. From germline, CDR1 is LNHDA and CDR2 SQIVND (reference sequence). CDR3 in amino acids: CASSIGSLAGSAYEQYF. As DNA, the CDR3 is TGTGCCAGTAGTATAGGTTCCTTAGCGGGCTCGGCCTACGAGCAGTACTTC.

This clone has only one observation. The chain employs TRBV9 and TRBJ2-1; no clear D gene. The V end was cut by 4 bases, the J end by 2 bases, with 7 bases between. CDR1 is SGDLS, CDR2 YYNGEE, per germline. This CDR3 region has 13 residues. The DNA of the CDR3 is TGTGCCAGCAGCCCCAAGACCTACAATGAGCAGTTCTTC. Translating gives CASSPKTYNEQFF. Drawing the rest from reference TRBV9 and TRBJ2-1, the complete variable domain is DSGVTQTPKHLITATGQRVTLRCSPRSGDLSVYWYQQSLDQGLQFLIQYYNGEERAKGNILERFSAQQFPDLHSELNLSSLELGDSALYFCASSPKTYNEQFFGPGTRLTVL.

The chain has TRBV19 and TRBJ2-3; perhaps TRBD2 as D (5 bases). CDR3 length: 13 amino acids. Trimming cost V 1 base and J 8 bases, with 10 bases left between them. Germline V gene sequence: CDR1 LNHDA, CDR2 SQIVND (reference sequence). CDR3 loop: CASSIGLEVTQYF. CDR3 coding DNA: TGTGCCAGTAGTATAGGACTGGAGGTTACGCAGTATTTT.

This clone occurred once. J is TRBJ2-7 and V is TRBV7-8; weak D call: TRBD2 (6 bases). Germline V gene data show CDR1 as SGHVS and CDR2 as FQNEAQ. This CDR3 has 13 residues. Trimming pared 6 bases from V and 3 bases from J, leaving 12 bases between. The CDR3 DNA reads TGTGCCAGCAGTCGGCTAGCGTACTACGAGCAGTACTTC. Its protein product is CASSRLAYYEQYF. The full variable domain, completed using reference TRBV7-8 and TRBJ2-7, is GAGVSQSPRYKVAKRGQDVALRCDPISGHVSLFWYQQALGQGPEFLTYFQNEAQLDKSGLPSDRFFAERPEGSVSTLKIQRTQQEDSAVYLCASSRLAYYEQYFGPGTRLTVT.

The chain joins TRBV18 to TRBJ2-7; D unclear. The germline V gene encodes CDR1 KGHSH and CDR2 LQKENI. The CDR3 length is 13 residues. The V end was cut by 5 bases, the J end by 0 bases, with 8 bases between. CDR3 DNA: TGTGCCAGCTCAAGGGTACCCTCCTACGAGCAGTACTTC. Translated: CASSRVPSYEQYF.